This T cell receptor beta chain was documented in a study of OX40 agonist ivuxolimab in advanced cancers. Overall study results and limits: Partly responding patients at 0.1-3.0 mg/kg showed some of the smallest clonal expansion. Circulating CD4+ and CD8+ T cells showed clonal expansion by week 6 at 0.1 to 3.0 mg/kg.

This clone was observed a few times. Its antigen is currently unknown. The table came from immunoSEQ multiplex PCR; TCRdb's copy has only in-frame clones and leaves some out. The table has tens of thousands of clones, about nine tenths seen once. If patients had autoimmune disease history or systemic immunosuppression, they were excluded. The CDR3 has 14 residues. Trimming removed 3 bases from V and 3 bases from J, with 8 bases in between. Germline V CDR1 and CDR2: SGHAT, FQNNGV. The clonotype comes from an adult with an advanced solid tumor such as melanoma, head and neck, liver or kidney cancer. The chain uses TRBV11-2 and TRBJ2-2, with D hard to call. The sequenced sample was CD4+ or CD8+ T cells sorted from blood, obtained in a trial of the OX40 agonist ivuxolimab. CDR3 nucleotide sequence: TGTGCCAGCAGCTTTTTGGAGTACACCGGGGAGCTGTTTTTT. Translated: CASSFLEYTGELFF. Filled out from reference TRBV11-2 and TRBJ2-2, the complete variable domain reads EAGVAQSPRYKIIEKRQSVAFWCNPISGHATLYWYQQILGQGPKLLIQFQNNGVVDDSQLPKDRFSAERLKGVDSTLKIQPAKLEDSAVYLCASSFLEYTGELFFGEGSRLTVL.